This T cell receptor beta chain was found in a study of T-cell reconstitution after alpha-beta-depleted transplantation in children. The CDR3 has 14 amino acids. V was cut by 0 bases and J by 3 bases, with 8 bases left in between. Per the germline V gene, CDR1 is LNHNV and CDR2 is YYDKDF (reference sequence). Unique molecular identifiers tagged the TCRbeta library. TCRdb reprocessed the PCR reads with MiXCR, giving one entry per CDR3 protein. The table includes about 1,000,000 distinct CDR3 sequences, around 30% detected once. Overall study findings and caveats: At day 60, the high TCRbeta diversity found in some patients originated from recipient T cells and thymic progenitors that had survived. About two months after transplant, alpha-beta T cells reportedly came from several hundred expanded graft clones. Diversity and T-cell counts at one year after transplant derived mostly from new T cells.

This clonotype was seen a handful of times. The antigen remains undetermined. The chain has TRBV15 and TRBJ1-2; D gene ambiguous. Here the sequenced sample was PBMCs, mostly from graft donor cells, taken 360 days after TCRalphabeta/CD19-depleted stem cell transplant. This sequence originates from a boy under two years old who had a stem cell transplant for SCID, so the T cells may come from the graft donor. The CDR3 nucleotides read TGTGCCACCAGCAGAGATGCGGGGTACTATGGCTACACCTTC. Amino acid sequence: CATSRDAGYYGYTF. The whole variable domain, remainder taken from reference TRBV15 and TRBJ1-2, is DAMVIQNPRYQVTQFGKPVTLSCSQTLNHNVMYWYQQKSSQAPKLLFHYYDKDFNNEADTPDNFQSRRPNTSFCFLDIRSPGLGDTAMYLCATSRDAGYYGYTFGSGTRLTVV.